A selection of T cell receptor beta chains follows, all from one sample in a study of tumor and adjacent non-tumor tissue in lung cancer. TCRdb re-derived calls from the multiplex PCR reads in MiXCR, one entry per CDR3 protein. The sample lists around 60,000 distinct CDR3 sequences, roughly 57% occurring once. The sequenced sample was distant non-tumor lung tissue. The source of these receptors is a man between 65 and 85 years old with non-small cell lung cancer. Both conserved end residues are part of each CDR3. The D gene is left open where the match is weak. A clone size is listed for some rows: how often the clone was seen (once, few, many), or a class if it is expanded.

v_call	d_call	clone_size	cdr3_length	j_call	cdr3_aa	cdr3_nt
TRBV29-1	TRBD1	many	14	TRBJ1-1	CSARTGWGNTEAFF	TGCAGCGCCAGGACAGGGTGGGGGAACACTGAAGCTTTCTTT
TRBV5-1	-	few	14	TRBJ1-2	CASYEGRGSYGYTF	TGCGCCAGCTACGAGGGGAGGGGTTCGTATGGCTACACCTTC
TRBV11-2	-	many	17	TRBJ2-3	CASSLNQWVGGTDTQYF	TGTGCCAGCAGCCTAAATCAATGGGTGGGTGGCACAGATACGCAGTATTTT
TRBV10-2	TRBD1	many	14	TRBJ2-5	CASSLQGAGETQYF	TGCGCCAGCAGTTTACAGGGGGCTGGGGAGACCCAGTACTTC
TRBV28	-	-	17	TRBJ2-7	CASSFLTRTATEDEQYF	TGTGCCAGCAGTTTTCTTACACGGACGGCCACAGAAGACGAGCAGTACTTC
TRBV5-1	TRBD1	few	15	TRBJ1-1	CASSPAGTVRTEAFF	TGCGCCAGCAGCCCGGCCGGGACAGTTCGCACTGAAGCTTTCTTT
TRBV6-2/TRBV6-3	-	few	12	TRBJ1-1	CASSYSGFEAFF	TGTGCCAGCAGTTACTCGGGGTTTGAAGCTTTCTTT
TRBV5-1	TRBD1	many	15	TRBJ2-7	CASSWLTGTTYEQYF	TGCGCCAGCAGCTGGTTGACAGGGACGACCTACGAGCAGTACTTC
TRBV7-9	TRBD2	-	16	TRBJ2-1	CASNRLAGGAINEQFF	TGTGCCAGCAACCGACTAGCGGGAGGAGCTATTAATGAGCAGTTCTTC
TRBV1	-	few	14	TRBJ2-7	CTSMTRDRDYEQYF	TGCACCAGCATGACCCGGGACAGGGACTACGAGCAGTACTTC
TRBV5-6	-	-	16	TRBJ2-7	CASSQVVGRTYYEQYF	TGTGCCAGCAGCCAGGTGGTGGGCAGGACTTATTACGAGCAGTACTTC
TRBV28	TRBD2	-	14	TRBJ2-1	CARFRGLAPNEQFF	TGTGCCAGATTTCGGGGACTAGCCCCAAATGAGCAGTTCTTC
TRBV7-3	-	-	14	TRBJ2-1	CASSGEFGTNEQFF	TGTGCCAGCAGCGGGGAGTTTGGGACCAATGAGCAATTCTTC
TRBV4-2	-	many	16	TRBJ1-1	CASSQDSEVMNTEAFF	TGTGCCAGCAGCCAAGATAGTGAGGTCATGAACACTGAAGCTTTCTTT
TRBV12-3/TRBV12-4	-	-	14	TRBJ2-2	CASGNVANTGELFF	TGTGCCAGTGGAAACGTGGCGAACACCGGGGAGCTGTTTTTT
TRBV2	-	-	14	TRBJ2-5	CASIDRDDQETQYF	TGTGCCAGTATCGACCGGGACGACCAAGAGACCCAGTACTTC
TRBV5-5	-	many	14	TRBJ2-6	CASMEGSGANVLTF	TGTGCCAGCATGGAGGGAAGTGGGGCCAACGTCCTGACTTTC
TRBV5-1	-	-	15	TRBJ2-7	CASSFSRVYSYEQYF	TGCGCCAGCAGCTTTTCGCGGGTGTACTCCTACGAGCAGTACTTC
TRBV6-5	TRBD1	-	19	TRBJ2-7	CVSSSRPPGQLGTSDEQYF	TGTGTCAGCAGTTCAAGACCACCGGGACAGTTAGGGACATCAGACGAGCAGTACTTC
TRBV7-8	-	few	14	TRBJ2-1	CASSPSPTRNEQFF	TGTGCCAGCAGCCCCAGTCCTACCCGAAATGAGCAGTTCTTC